These 30 T cell receptor beta chains were all obtained from the same sample, sequenced in a study of graft-versus-host responses after intestinal transplantation. The assay was immunoSEQ multiplex PCR, and TCRdb's table has in-frame clones only and misses some. The repertoire holds about 14,000 clones, with over 75% as singletons. Investigators treated the graft tissue so that it released intraepithelial and lamina propria lymphocytes. The specimen was ileum tissue, collected 27 days after intestinal transplant. The receptors derive from a human patient who received an intestinal transplant, so some T cells may come from the graft donor.

The chain employs TRBV4-2 and TRBJ2-5; 7 bases align to TRBD1. The CDR3 spans 14 residues. V lost 6 bases to trimming and J lost 3 bases; unmatched junction nucleotides: 7. Per germline, CDR1 LGHNA and CDR2 YNFKEQ. CDR3 nucleotide sequence: TGTGCCAGCAGTCGTCCCGGGACAGAAGAGACCCAGTACTTC. Encoded protein: CASSRPGTEETQYF.

The chain couples TRBV5-4 to TRBJ1-1; 10 bases fit TRBD1. After removal of 4 bases from V and 1 base from J, the junction contained 4 bases not matched to a gene. CDR1 and CDR2 (germline): SGHNT, YYREEE (reference sequence). The CDR3 extends over 15 amino acids. The CDR3 loop reads CASSVGQGPNTEAFF. CDR3 nucleotides: TGTGCCAGCAGCGTGGGACAGGGGCCGAACACTGAAGCTTTCTTT.

The chain uses TRBV6-5 and TRBJ2-5, with D hard to call. Germline V lookup: CDR1 MNHEY, CDR2 SVGAGI. This CDR3 has 15 amino acids. The V gene lost 0 bases and the J gene lost 2 bases, with 10 bases spanning the gap. The CDR3 region has the DNA TGTGCCAGCAGTTACTCGATCCTACAGCAAGAGACCCAGTACTTC. This translates into CASSYSILQQETQYF.

V usage is TRBV29-1 and J usage is TRBJ2-1; TRBD1 might be the D (5 bases). Germline V CDR1 and CDR2: SQVTM, ANQGSEA. The length of the CDR3 is 13 residues. V lost 4 bases, J lost 0 bases, and 7 bases lay in between. CDR3 protein: CSVVTVSYNEQFF. CDR3 DNA sequence: TGCAGCGTTGTGACAGTCTCCTACAATGAGCAGTTCTTC.

This clone was counted a few times. The rearrangement links TRBV4-1 to TRBJ1-2; unclear D gene. Germline assignment: CDR1 MGHRA and CDR2 YSYEKL. There are 16 residues in the CDR3. Trimming removed 0 bases at V and 4 bases at J, with 15 bases between. In nucleotides, the CDR3 is TGCGCCAGCAGCCAAGATCGGGCGGGCGCGAGCTATGGCTACACCTTC. Translating gives CASSQDRAGASYGYTF.

Within the sample, this clone is medium-sized. The chain is built from TRBV6-1 and TRBJ1-5; no firm D call. The CDR3 length is 16 residues. Germline loops: CDR1 MNHNS, CDR2 SASEGT. The germline V and J ends were trimmed by 3 bases and 2 bases, with 14 bases remaining between them. DNA for the CDR3: TGTGCCAGCAGTGAGGCACGGGGTGAACGCAATCAGCCCCAGCATTTT. The encoded protein is CASSEARGERNQPQHF.

This clone was seen a handful of times. V usage is TRBV9 and J usage is TRBJ2-3, with 10 bases lining up with TRBD2. V trimming: 6 bases; J trimming: 4 bases; junction bases outside the gene matches: 14. Germline V gene data show CDR1 as SGDLS and CDR2 as YYNGEE. The CDR3 covers 17 residues. CDR3: CASTPWASGGGADTQYF. CDR3 DNA: TGTGCCAGCACCCCTTGGGCTAGCGGGGGAGGGGCAGATACGCAGTATTTT.

In regard to this clone: Other DNA sequences in this sample translate to the same CDR3. The rearrangement links TRBV27 to TRBJ1-1; 7 positions match TRBD1. This CDR3 has 17 amino acids. Germline CDR1 reads MNHEY; CDR2 reads SMNVEV (reference sequence). Trimming cost V 0 bases and J 0 bases; bases outside gene matches: 7. CDR3 in amino acids: CASSLSRQGGLNTEAFF. CDR3 DNA sequence: TGTGCCAGCAGTTTATCCAGACAGGGCGGTCTGAACACTGAAGCTTTCTTT.

The chain links TRBV20-1 to TRBJ2-7; perhaps TRBD1 as D (5 bases). Germline values: CDR1 DFQATT, CDR2 SNEGSKA (reference sequence). CDR3 size: 11 residues. The germline V and J ends were trimmed by 3 bases and 7 bases, with 10 bases remaining between them. The CDR3 DNA is TGCAGTGCTAGTCAGGGTGAAGAGCAGTACGTC. Its protein product is CSASQGEEQYV.

The chain is built from TRBV29-1 and TRBJ2-3, with 10 positions matching TRBD1. Germline V lookup: CDR1 SQVTM, CDR2 ANQGSEA. V shed 4 bases and J 1 base; nucleotides not matched to a gene: 14. The CDR3 is 18 residues long. The CDR3 protein is CSVVLGTGDRVGTDTQYF. For the CDR3, the DNA is TGCAGCGTTGTCTTAGGGACAGGGGATCGGGTGGGCACAGATACGCAGTATTTT.

The chain links TRBV4-1 to TRBJ2-5; 8 nucleotides line up with TRBD1. CDR3 length: 16 amino acids. Germline V gene lookup returns CDR1 MGHRA and CDR2 YSYEKL. V dropped 1 base and J dropped 2; count of bases not matched to a gene: 6. CDR3 nucleotide sequence: TGCGCCAGCAGCCAAGGCTGGACAGGGCAGCAAGAGACCCAGTACTTC. It specifies CASSQGWTGQQETQYF.

The chain joins TRBV28 to TRBJ1-1, with D perhaps TRBD1 (6 bases). Trimming took 5 bases from V and 0 from J, leaving 13 bases between them. The CDR3 totals 15 residues. CDR1 and CDR2 (germline): MDHEN, SYDVKM. CDR3 bases: TGTGCCAGCAGTCTGAGGGGACATTTGAACACTGAAGCTTTCTTT. Protein product: CASSLRGHLNTEAFF.

V usage is TRBV5-6 and J usage is TRBJ2-2, with D possibly matching TRBD1 (5 bases). Germline-derived CDR1 and CDR2 are SGHDT and YYEEEE. Trimming left V 0 bases short and J 7 bases short, with 13 bases between. The CDR3 spans 15 residues. This CDR3 reads CASSLGLGVSGELFF. CDR3 coding DNA: TGTGCCAGCAGCTTGGGTTTAGGGGTCAGCGGGGAGCTGTTTTTT.

The table lists this clone with a count of one. This chain links TRBV6-5 with TRBJ2-3; possibly TRBD1 for D (5 bases). The V end was cut by 5 bases, the J end by 0 bases, with 9 bases between. This CDR3 spans 14 amino acids. Germline CDR1 reads MNHEY; CDR2 reads SVGAGI. Written as DNA, the CDR3 is TGTGCCAGCAGTGCCACAGGTAGCACAGATACGCAGTATTTT. It translates to CASSATGSTDTQYF.

The V call is TRBV6-5, the J call TRBJ2-7, with 7 positions matching TRBD1. The germline V gene has CDR1 MNHEY and CDR2 SVGAGI. The CDR3 totals 15 residues. V was pared by 1 base and J by 3 bases, with 6 bases of the junction left unmatched. CDR3 region: CASSYYETGNYEQYV. In DNA, the CDR3 is TGTGCCAGCAGTTACTACGAGACAGGGAACTACGAGCAGTACGTC.

The chain links TRBV6-4 to TRBJ1-6; TRBD1 agrees at 7 bases. The CDR3 is 15 residues long. With 6 bases clipped from V and 9 bases from J, the junction kept 11 bases outside the gene matches. Germline loops: CDR1 MRHNA, CDR2 SNTAGT. The CDR3 loop reads CASRQTGDGRSPLHF. CDR3 in DNA: TGTGCCAGCAGGCAAACAGGGGACGGTCGTTCACCCCTCCACTTT.

The CDR3 DNA follows: TGTGCCTGGAATTCACACGGGGAGCTGTTTTTT. Amino acid sequence: CAWNSHGELFF. The chain couples TRBV30 to TRBJ2-2; no clear D gene. CDR3 length equals 11 residues. V lost 4 bases and J 7 bases, leaving 7 bases between the germline ends. The germline CDR1 and CDR2 sequences are GTSNPN and SVGIG (reference sequence).

The J gene is TRBJ1-4, the V gene TRBV19; a weak D match, TRBD1 (5 bases). With 1 base removed from V and 2 bases from J, the gap between germline ends came to 8 bases. CDR1 is LNHDA, CDR2 SQIVND, per germline (reference sequence). This CDR3 contains 15 residues. CDR3 in DNA: TGTGCCAGTAGTATAGGGACAACGACTAATGAAAAACTGTTTTTT. It specifies CASSIGTTTNEKLFF.

This chain connects TRBV4-2 to TRBJ2-3; TRBD2 is a possible D gene (6 bases). Germline CDR1 is LGHNA and CDR2 is YNFKEQ. The V gene lost 2 bases and the J gene lost 0 bases, with 12 bases spanning the gap. The CDR3 spans 16 residues. DNA for the CDR3: TGTGCCAGCAGCCAACGGCGGGACCCTAGCACAGATACGCAGTATTTT. This codes for CASSQRRDPSTDTQYF.

The chain carries TRBV19 and TRBJ2-7, with 7 bases identical to TRBD2. This CDR3 is 13 amino acids long. The junction had 3 bases not matched to a gene; V was cut back by 1 base and J by 6 bases. Germline V gives CDR1 LNHDA, CDR2 SQIVND (reference sequence). The CDR3 loop reads CASSIGGGAEQYV. CDR3 sequence (DNA): TGTGCCAGTAGTATAGGCGGGGGTGCCGAGCAGTACGTC.

This sequence joins TRBV7-3 and TRBJ2-3; tentative D call: TRBD2 (6 bases). The germline gives CDR1 SGHTA, CDR2 FQGTGA. Trimming took 8 bases from V and 2 from J, leaving 17 bases between them. The CDR3 runs 15 residues. For the CDR3, the DNA is TGTGCCAGCCTCGACTCGGGGGTCCCCACAGATACGCAGTATTTT. Translated: CASLDSGVPTDTQYF.

Details on this clone: Other DNA sequences of this sample code for an identical CDR3. The chain recombines TRBV20-1 with TRBJ2-7, with 8 positions matching TRBD2. This CDR3 spans 11 amino acids. The V gene end was trimmed by 4 bases and the J gene end by 4 bases; junction bases not matched to a gene: 0. Germline V gene sequence: CDR1 DFQATT, CDR2 SNEGSKA (reference sequence). CDR3 protein: CSATGGYEQYV. The CDR3 DNA sequence: TGCAGTGCTACGGGGGGGTACGAGCAGTACGTC.

This clone was found once. The chain recombines TRBV5-1 with TRBJ2-5, with 10 nucleotides matching TRBD2. The CDR3 is 16 amino acids. Germline-derived CDR1 and CDR2 are SGHRS and YFSETQ. The J segment lost 3 bases and the V segment lost 3 bases, leaving 8 bases of the junction unmatched. CDR3 in amino acids: CASSSAWSGGEETQYF. The DNA of the CDR3 is TGCGCCAGCAGCTCGGCCTGGAGCGGGGGGGAAGAGACCCAGTACTTC. Looking up the rest from reference TRBV5-1 and TRBJ2-5 gives the full variable domain: KAGVTQTPRYLIKTRGQQVTLSCSPISGHRSVSWYQQTPGQGLQFLFEYFSETQRNKGNFPGRFSGRQFSNSRSEMNVSTLELGDSALYLCASSSAWSGGEETQYFGPGTRLLVL.

The rearrangement links TRBV5-4 to TRBJ2-5; 7 bases line up with TRBD1. This CDR3 has 15 amino acids. The V gene end was trimmed by 1 base and the J gene end by 4 bases; junction bases not matched to a gene: 7. Germline CDR1 and CDR2: SGHNT and YYREEE (reference sequence). The CDR3 here is CASSLRWAGGETQYF. CDR3 bases: TGTGCCAGCAGCTTGAGGTGGGCAGGGGGAGAGACCCAGTACTTC. The variable domain in full, with the rest retrieved from reference TRBV5-4 and TRBJ2-5, is ETGVTQSPTHLIKTRGQQVTLRCSSQSGHNTVSWYQQALGQGPQFIFQYYREEENGRGNFPPRFSGLQFPNYSSELNVNALELDDSALYLCASSLRWAGGETQYFGPGTRLLVL.

The chain couples TRBV5-1 to TRBJ2-3; 8 bases line up with TRBD2. CDR1 SGHRS and CDR2 YFSETQ come from the germline V gene. The junction had 4 bases not matched to a gene; V was cut back by 4 bases and J by 3 bases. The length of the CDR3 is 14 residues. CDR3 region: CASSLTSETDTQYF. The CDR3 DNA reads TGCGCCAGCAGCCTGACTAGCGAGACAGATACGCAGTATTTT.

The chain joins TRBV15 to TRBJ2-5; the match to TRBD2 covers 7 bases. CDR1 and CDR2 (germline): LNHNV, YYDKDF (reference sequence). Unmatched junction bases numbered 8, after V lost 0 bases and J lost 1 base. The length of the CDR3 is 17 residues. CDR3: CATSRDGWSGGQETQYF. As DNA, the CDR3 is TGTGCCACCAGCAGAGATGGGTGGTCGGGGGGCCAAGAGACCCAGTACTTC.

The genes are TRBV2 and TRBJ1-5, with D unclear. Looked up from germline, CDR1 is SNHLY and CDR2 is FYNNEI. The V end was cut by 6 bases, the J end by 7 bases, with 10 bases between. This CDR3 has 12 amino acids. The CDR3, as DNA: TGTGCCAGCAGCCCCGTCGAGCAGCCCCAGCATTTT. This codes for CASSPVEQPQHF.

The CDR3 spells CASSPPTLAYEQYV. The CDR3 bases are TGTGCCAGCAGTCCACCGACCCTAGCCTACGAGCAGTACGTC. The V call is TRBV2, the J call TRBJ2-7; D unclear. The CDR3 spans 14 residues. The germline V and J ends were trimmed by 5 bases and 2 bases, with 13 bases remaining between them. Germline CDR1 and CDR2: SNHLY and FYNNEI.

The rearrangement uses TRBV6-6 and TRBJ1-2; D is unclear. Germline loops: CDR1 MNHNY, CDR2 SVGAGI (reference sequence). This CDR3 has 15 amino acids. With 1 base removed from V and 8 bases from J, the gap between germline ends came to 17 bases. The CDR3 sequence is CASSYYEFQVQGYTF. CDR3 nucleotide sequence: TGTGCCAGCAGTTACTATGAGTTTCAAGTGCAAGGCTACACCTTC.

The chain carries TRBV9 and TRBJ1-2; TRBD1 might be the D (6 bases). V was trimmed by 4 bases and J by 0 bases, leaving 13 bases between them. The CDR3 extends over 15 amino acids. The germline gives CDR1 SGDLS, CDR2 YYNGEE. The CDR3 sequence: CASSLDSLSNYGYTF. CDR3 DNA sequence: TGTGCCAGCAGCTTGGACAGTTTATCTAACTATGGCTACACCTTC.